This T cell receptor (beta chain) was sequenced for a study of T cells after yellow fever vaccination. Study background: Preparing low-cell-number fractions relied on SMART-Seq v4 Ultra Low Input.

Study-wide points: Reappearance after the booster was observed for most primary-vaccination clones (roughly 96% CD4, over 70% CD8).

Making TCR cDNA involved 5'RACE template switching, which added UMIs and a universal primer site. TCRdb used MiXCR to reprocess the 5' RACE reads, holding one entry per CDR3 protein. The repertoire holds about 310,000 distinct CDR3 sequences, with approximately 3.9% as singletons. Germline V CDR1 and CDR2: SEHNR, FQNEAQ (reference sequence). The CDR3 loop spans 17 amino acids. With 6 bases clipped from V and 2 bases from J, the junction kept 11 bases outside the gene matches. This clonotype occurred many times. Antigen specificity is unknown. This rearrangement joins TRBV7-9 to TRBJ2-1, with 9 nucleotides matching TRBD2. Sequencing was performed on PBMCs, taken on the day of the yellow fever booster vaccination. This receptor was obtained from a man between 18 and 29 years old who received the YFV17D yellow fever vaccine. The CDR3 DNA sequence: TGTGCCAGCAGTCAAAACCGGGTAGCGGGGGCCTACAATGAGCAGTTCTTC. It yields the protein CASSQNRVAGAYNEQFF.